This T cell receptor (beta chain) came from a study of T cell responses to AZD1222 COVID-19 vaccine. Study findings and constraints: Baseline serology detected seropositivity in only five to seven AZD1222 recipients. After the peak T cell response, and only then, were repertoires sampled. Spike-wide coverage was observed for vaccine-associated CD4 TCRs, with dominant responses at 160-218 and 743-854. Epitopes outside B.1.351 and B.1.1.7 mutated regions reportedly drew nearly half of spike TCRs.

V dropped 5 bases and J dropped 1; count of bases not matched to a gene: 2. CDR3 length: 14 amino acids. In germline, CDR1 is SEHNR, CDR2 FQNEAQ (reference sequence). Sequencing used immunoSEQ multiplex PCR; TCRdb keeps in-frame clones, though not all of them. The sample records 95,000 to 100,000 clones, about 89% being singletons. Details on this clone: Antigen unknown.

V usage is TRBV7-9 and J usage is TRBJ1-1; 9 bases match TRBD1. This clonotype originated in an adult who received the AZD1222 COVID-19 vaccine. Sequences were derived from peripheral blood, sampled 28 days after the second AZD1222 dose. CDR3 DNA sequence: TGTGCCAGCAGCAAGACAGGGGGGAACACTGAAGCTTTCTTT. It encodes CASSKTGGNTEAFF.